This TCR beta chain was sequenced for a study of monozygotic twins with inflammatory bowel disease. Findings and limits, study-wide: Healthy co-twins showed greater TCRbeta diversity (inverse Simpson) than IBD patients.

With respect to this clonotype: Its antigen is unknown.

UMIs incorporating a 6-nucleotide sample barcode were appended by means of template switching. Two nested PCRs, of approximately 16 and 9 cycles, processed TCRalpha and TCRbeta cDNA. TCRdb re-called the 5' RACE reads, yielding one record per CDR3 amino acid sequence without DNA. The listing records 400,000 to 500,000 distinct CDR3 sequences. Germline lookup yields CDR1 SGHTA and CDR2 FQGNSA. This CDR3 has 12 residues. This TCR derives from a human donor with ulcerative colitis or Crohn's disease, or a healthy co-twin of an affected twin (not recorded which). The sequenced sample was blood. The V and J genes are TRBV7-2 and TRBJ2-5; the D call of TRBD2 rests on TCRdb alone, since no DNA is present to check it. The CDR3 loop is CASSLLGGNPYF. The whole variable domain, remainder taken from reference TRBV7-2 and TRBJ2-5, is GAGVSQSPSNKVTEKGKDVELRCDPISGHTALYWYRQSLGQGLEFLIYFQGNSAPDKSGLPSDRFSAERTGGSVSTLTIQRTQQEDSAVYLCASSLLGGNPYFGPGTRLLVL.